The source of this TCR beta chain is a study of blood T cell repertoires in COVID-19. Authors' methods: Nucleated cell number was recorded as an estimate derived from reference gene primer amplification. Sequenced by immunoSEQ multiplex PCR; TCRdb stores in-frame clones only, minus some. That table gives V, J and clone size, and the DNA gave D and trimming. The table has some 350,000 clones, around nine tenths seen once. Seattle patients were enrolled during active infection and followed longitudinally. Trimming removed 2 bases at V and 8 bases at J, with 10 bases between. The CDR3 has 13 amino acids. Germline V gene lookup returns CDR1 LGHNA and CDR2 YSLEER.

This receptor was obtained from a woman between 65 and 79 years old with COVID-19, enrolled during active disease. The specimen was peripheral blood. This rearrangement joins TRBV4-3 to TRBJ1-3; D gene ambiguous. CDR3 nucleotide sequence: TGCGCCAGCAGCCAATCACCCGTAGACACCATATATTTT. Translating it yields CASSQSPVDTIYF.